The 19 T cell receptor beta chains presented below share a single source sample, sequenced in a study of response to subunit inactivated influenza vaccine. TCRdb redid the calling of the RT-PCR reads with MiXCR, one entry per CDR3 protein. The sample lists fewer than 700,000 distinct CDR3 sequences, 10% to 15% seen once, with around 14% in the top ten. Sequenced here: PBMCs from blood, sampled about 6 weeks after vaccination. The receptors stem from a middle-aged man who received an inactivated influenza vaccine.

The sample holds a few counts of this clonotype. The CDR3: CASSLGRGPEKLFF. The CDR3 bases are TGTGCCAGCAGCTTGGGCAGGGGCCCTGAAAAACTGTTTTTT. This chain joins TRBV7-8 and TRBJ1-4; tentatively, D is TRBD1 (6 bases). The CDR3 spans 14 residues. The germline V and J ends were trimmed by 3 bases and 7 bases, with 12 bases remaining between them. Germline CDR1 is SGHVS and CDR2 is FQNEAQ.

CDR3 DNA sequence: TGTGCCAGCAGCTTAGCTAGCGACGTCGCAGATACGCAGTATTTT. Translating gives CASSLASDVADTQYF. The genes are TRBV7-6 and TRBJ2-3; D might be TRBD2 (5 bases). V lost 0 bases, J lost 4 bases, and 11 bases lay in between. Germline assignment: CDR1 SGHVS and CDR2 FNYEAQ. This CDR3 has 15 amino acids.

The rearrangement links TRBV27 to TRBJ2-1; D may be TRBD2 (5 bases). This CDR3 spans 12 amino acids. Germline lookup yields CDR1 MNHEY and CDR2 SMNVEV (reference sequence). Trimming pared 9 bases from V and 6 bases from J, leaving 12 bases between. The CDR3 loop is CASREFGNEQFF. In DNA, the CDR3 is TGTGCCAGTAGGGAGTTCGGCAATGAGCAGTTCTTC.

This chain uses TRBV5-1 with TRBJ1-2; D is unclear. Germline V CDR1 and CDR2: SGHRS, YFSETQ. This CDR3 is 16 amino acids long. The V and J ends lost 1 base and 5 bases respectively, with 18 bases between them. CDR3 nucleotide sequence: TGCGCCAGCAGCTTGTTCGTGATGGCGGCCCGTTATGGCTACACCTTC. Its protein product is CASSLFVMAARYGYTF.

The genes are TRBV20-1 and TRBJ2-3, with 8 bases fitting TRBD2. V lost 6 bases to trimming and J lost 1 base; unmatched junction nucleotides: 18. This CDR3 contains 18 residues. Germline CDR1 DFQATT, CDR2 SNEGSKA (reference sequence). CDR3 residues: CSAQRASGLTFGTDTQYF. In DNA form, the CDR3 reads TGCAGTGCCCAGAGGGCTAGCGGGTTGACTTTTGGCACAGATACGCAGTATTTT.

The chain combines TRBV20-1 with TRBJ1-1; 7 bases align to TRBD1. Losses at the gene ends were 7 bases for V and 0 bases for J; bases not matched to a gene: 8. From germline, CDR1 is DFQATT and CDR2 SNEGSKA (reference sequence). This CDR3 comprises 14 residues. The CDR3 DNA sequence: TGCAGTGTAACCCCCGGGACAGTGAACACTGAAGCTTTCTTT. Amino acid sequence: CSVTPGTVNTEAFF.

V is TRBV5-1 and J is TRBJ2-7; D remains ambiguous. The V gene's germline CDR1 is SGHRS and CDR2 YFSETQ. V was pared by 0 bases and J by 4 bases, with 14 bases between. The CDR3 spans 15 residues. The CDR3 DNA reads TGCGCCAGCAGCTTGGAAGGTACACGAATTTACGAGCAGTACTTC. It specifies CASSLEGTRIYEQYF. The full variable domain, in which reference TRBV5-1 and TRBJ2-7 provide the parts outside the CDR3, is KAGVTQTPRYLIKTRGQQVTLSCSPISGHRSVSWYQQTPGQGLQFLFEYFSETQRNKGNFPGRFSGRQFSNSRSEMNVSTLELGDSALYLCASSLEGTRIYEQYFGPGTRLTVT.

To note about this clonotype: The junction differs from germline at one of its ends, possibly a read error. The V and J genes are TRBV15 and TRBJ2-5; D is possibly TRBD2 (5 bases). Germline V gives CDR1 LNHNV, CDR2 YYDKDF (reference sequence). CDR3 size: 16 residues. The CDR3 loop is CATSRPQRRSLATRYF. CDR3 coding DNA: TGTGCCACCAGCAGACCCCAGCGGAGGAGTCTCGCGACCCGGTACTTC.

V and J are TRBV9 and TRBJ2-2; 10 bases are a match to TRBD2. The CDR3 contains 16 residues. J gave up 6 bases and V 0 bases, and 5 bases lay outside the gene matches. CDR1 SGDLS and CDR2 YYNGEE come from the germline V gene. CDR3 DNA: TGTGCCAGCAGCGTAGAATGGCTAGCGGGAGCCGGGGAGCTGTTTTTT. It is translated as CASSVEWLAGAGELFF.

The V call is TRBV7-2, the J call TRBJ1-1; D unresolved. From germline, CDR1 is SGHTA and CDR2 FQGNSA. Trimming took off 5 bases at V and 0 bases at J, with 7 bases between the two ends. This CDR3 is built from 13 residues. The CDR3 spells CASSPALNTEAFF. CDR3 sequence (DNA): TGTGCCAGCAGCCCGGCCTTGAACACTGAAGCTTTCTTT.

The rearrangement uses TRBV29-1 and TRBJ2-3; D gene ambiguous. The germline V gene has CDR1 SQVTM and CDR2 ANQGSEA. The CDR3 extends over 12 amino acids. The V end lost 6 bases, the J end lost 1 base, and 8 bases lay between the germline ends. The CDR3 DNA follows: TGCAGCGTCGTTGCCCGCACAGATACGCAGTATTTT. Its protein is CSVVARTDTQYF.

V usage is TRBV4-3 and J usage is TRBJ1-3; the D is unclear. The CDR3 contains 13 residues. The V gene's germline CDR1 is LGHNA and CDR2 YSLEER. Trimming pared 0 bases from V and 1 base from J, leaving 1 base between. In DNA form, the CDR3 reads TGCGCCAGCAGCCAAGAGTCTGGAAACACCATATATTTT. The encoded protein is CASSQESGNTIYF.

V gene TRBV2 combines with J gene TRBJ1-6; a weak D match, TRBD1 (5 bases). Looked up from germline, CDR1 is SNHLY and CDR2 is FYNNEI. The CDR3 covers 14 residues. The V gene lost 6 bases and the J gene lost 7 bases, with 13 bases spanning the gap. The CDR3 nucleotides are TGTGCCAGCAGAGCGGGACCGAGAAATTCACCCCTCCACTTT. Encoded protein: CASRAGPRNSPLHF.

The table lists this clonotype with a few counts. The chain has TRBV21-1 and TRBJ1-1. TRBV21-1 is termed a pseudogene. The CDR3 covers 16 residues. The CDR3 bases are TGTGCCAGCAGGCCTACGCGAGGGCATTTGAACACTGAAGCTTTCTTT. It encodes CASRPTRGHLNTEAFF.

This chain uses TRBV6-5 with TRBJ1-5; D uncertain. The V end lost 2 bases, the J end lost 6 bases, and 8 bases lay between the germline ends. CDR1 and CDR2 from the germline V gene are MNHEY and SVGAGI. This CDR3 comprises 13 residues. The CDR3 region has the DNA TGTGCCAGCAGTTACGGGGTCAGTCAGCCCCAGCATTTT. Its protein product is CASSYGVSQPQHF.

The chain has TRBV7-2 and TRBJ1-2, with a possible D match to TRBD1 (5 bases). The CDR3 contains 13 residues. The V end was cut by 10 bases, the J end by 8 bases, with 20 bases between. Germline values: CDR1 SGHTA, CDR2 FQGNSA. In DNA form, the CDR3 reads TGTGCCACCGCCGGATCAGGGTCCGCGGGCTACACCTTC. It codes for CATAGSGSAGYTF.

There are a few counts of this clonotype. CDR3 DNA sequence: TGTGCCAGCACGGCCAGGGGGAACACCGGGGAGCTGTTTTTT. Protein product: CASTARGNTGELFF. The V gene is TRBV2, the J gene TRBJ2-2; D is possibly TRBD1 (6 bases). The CDR3 covers 14 residues. V lost 7 bases to trimming and J lost 1 base, with 10 bases between them. CDR1 and CDR2 (germline): SNHLY, FYNNEI.

This clonotype was counted many times. The rearrangement uses TRBV12-3 or TRBV12-4 and TRBJ2-1; 11 positions agree with TRBD2. J gave up 9 bases and V 6 bases, and 7 bases lay outside the gene matches. The CDR3 loop spans 14 amino acids. This chain's CDR3 is CASSPGLAVTEQFF. The DNA of the CDR3 is TGTGCCAGCAGCCCGGGACTAGCGGTAACTGAGCAGTTCTTC.

The V and J genes are TRBV7-2 and TRBJ2-3; 9 nucleotides align to TRBD2. Germline V gene sequence: CDR1 SGHTA, CDR2 FQGNSA. The V segment lost 5 bases and the J segment 6 bases; nucleotides outside the gene matches: 9. This CDR3 has 15 residues. The CDR3 loop reads CASSRNSGRRDTQYF. The CDR3 DNA is TGTGCCAGCAGCAGAAATAGCGGGAGAAGGGATACGCAGTATTTT.